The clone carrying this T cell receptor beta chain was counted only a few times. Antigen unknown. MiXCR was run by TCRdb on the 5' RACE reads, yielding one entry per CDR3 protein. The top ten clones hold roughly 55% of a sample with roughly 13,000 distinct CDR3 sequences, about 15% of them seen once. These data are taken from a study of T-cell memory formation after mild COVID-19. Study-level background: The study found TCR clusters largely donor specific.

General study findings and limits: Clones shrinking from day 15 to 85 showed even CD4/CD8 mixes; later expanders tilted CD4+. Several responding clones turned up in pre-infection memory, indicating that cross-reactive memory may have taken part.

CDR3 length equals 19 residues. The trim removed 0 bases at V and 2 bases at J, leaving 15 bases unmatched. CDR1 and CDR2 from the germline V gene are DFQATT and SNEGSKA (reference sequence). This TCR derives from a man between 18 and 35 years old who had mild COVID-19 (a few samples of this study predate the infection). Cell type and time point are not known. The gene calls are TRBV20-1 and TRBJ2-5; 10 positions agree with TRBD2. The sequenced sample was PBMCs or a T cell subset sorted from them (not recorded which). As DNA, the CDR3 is TGCAGTGCTAGAGATCTGGAGCGGGGGGGCAGGAGGGTTCAAGAGACCCAGTACTTC. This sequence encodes CSARDLERGGRRVQETQYF.